This T cell receptor beta chain came from a study of spatial heterogeneity in lung cancer. Every TCR cDNA molecule bore a unique molecular identifier. TCRdb re-analysed the 5' RACE reads in MiXCR, keeping a single row per CDR3 protein. The data contain 55,000 to 75,000 distinct CDR3 sequences, 8% to 9.5% of them seen just once; the ten biggest clones take up under 2.5%. The time point: blood at routine non-recurrence follow-up after resection. The CDR3 covers 14 residues. V lost 3 bases, J lost 8 bases, and 16 bases lay in between. The source of this sequence is a female donor with early-stage non-small cell lung cancer. The sample in question was PBMCs, obtained at follow-up. The chain has TRBV12-3 or TRBV12-4 and TRBJ1-1, with D possibly being TRBD1 (6 bases). The DNA for the CDR3 is TGTGCCAGCAGTTTCGTCCCGGGGGCAACCGAAGCTTTCTTT. Protein: CASSFVPGATEAFF.